This T cell receptor (beta chain) was recovered during a study of naive and memory T cell subsets. Broader study findings: TCR abundance followed a power law differing between naive and memory subsets. From naive to CM, EM and EMRA, diversity decreased and Gini increased.

Both TRBC1 and TRBC2 were covered by a beta constant-region primer of two equimolar oligonucleotides. Nested alpha and beta constant-region primers with the SP2 primer drove four PCR rounds on ligated cDNA. A 12-nucleotide UMI and the SP2 primer were added to the cDNA 3' end by oligonucleotide ligation. TCRdb re-called the UMI-ligation and nested PCR reads with MiXCR, one entry per CDR3 protein. The data contain about 120,000 distinct CDR3 sequences, 35% to 40% of them singletons. CDR3 length: 14 amino acids. The germline V gene encodes CDR1 MNHEY and CDR2 SVGAGI. V dropped 6 bases and J dropped 4; count of bases not matched to a gene: 8. Cells stained for CD3, CD4, CD8, CD45RA, CD27 and viability were sorted into four CD45RA/CD27 subsets. Concerning this clonotype: The antigen is not known.

The chain employs TRBV6-5 and TRBJ1-1, with 7 bases lining up with TRBD1. The receptor was derived from a human donor in good health. The specimen was central memory CD4+ T cells from blood. CDR3 region: CASSRNRGSTEAFF. CDR3 sequence (DNA): TGTGCCAGCAGCCGGAACAGGGGCAGCACTGAAGCTTTCTTT.